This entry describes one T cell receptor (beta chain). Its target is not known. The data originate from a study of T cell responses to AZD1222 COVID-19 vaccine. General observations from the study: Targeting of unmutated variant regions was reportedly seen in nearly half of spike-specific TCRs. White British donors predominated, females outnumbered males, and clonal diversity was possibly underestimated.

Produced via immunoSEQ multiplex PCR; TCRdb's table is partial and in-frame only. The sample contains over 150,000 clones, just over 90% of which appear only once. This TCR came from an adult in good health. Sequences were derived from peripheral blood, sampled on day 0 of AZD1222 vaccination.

The CDR3 reads CASSYWETQYF. In nucleotides, the CDR3 is TGTGCCAGCAGTTATTGGGAGACCCAGTACTTC. The rearrangement joins TRBV6-2 or TRBV6-3 to TRBJ2-5; D remains ambiguous. Germline V gene lookup returns CDR1 MNHEY and CDR2 SVGEGT. V lost 3 bases to trimming and J lost 5 bases, with 4 bases between them. The CDR3 covers 11 residues.